The next 8 T cell receptor beta chains were all read from a single sample in a study of T cell responses to AZD1222 COVID-19 vaccine. Sequenced by immunoSEQ multiplex PCR; TCRdb stores in-frame clones only, minus some. There are approximately 150,000 clones in the sample; about 90% occur only once, and approximately 9% lies in the top ten. Sequencing used peripheral blood, obtained 28 days after the second AZD1222 dose. These receptors were collected from an adult who received the AZD1222 COVID-19 vaccine.

The sample holds one count of this clone. The DNA for the CDR3 is TGCGCCAGCAGCCATGACAATAGGGGGTTCAACTATGGCTACACCTTC. Residues: CASSHDNRGFNYGYTF. V is TRBV4-1 and J is TRBJ1-2; tentatively, D is TRBD1 (6 bases). Germline CDR1 is MGHRA and CDR2 is YSYEKL. The CDR3 is 16 amino acids. V was cut by 3 bases and J by 2 bases, with 16 bases left in between.

Remarks on this clone: Other DNA variants within this sample encode the same CDR3. The chain carries TRBV27 and TRBJ1-1, with 7 bases lining up with TRBD1. CDR1 and CDR2 (germline): MNHEY, SMNVEV (reference sequence). V lost 3 bases and J lost 3; bases outside the gene matches: 4. The CDR3 spans 14 residues. The CDR3 nucleotides read TGTGCCAGCAGTTTCCGACAGGGATACACTGAAGCTTTCTTT. Protein: CASSFRQGYTEAFF.

This sequence joins TRBV5-6 and TRBJ1-2; TRBD1 aligns across 7 bases. With 2 bases clipped from V and 6 bases from J, the junction kept 1 base outside the gene matches. Germline lookup yields CDR1 SGHDT and CDR2 YYEEEE. This CDR3 has 12 amino acids. This CDR3 is CASSFQGDGYTF. CDR3 DNA sequence: TGTGCCAGCAGCTTCCAGGGGGATGGCTACACCTTC.

The chain links TRBV6-4 to TRBJ2-3; D not resolved. CDR1 and CDR2 (germline): MRHNA, SNTAGT. V shed 2 bases and J shed 3 bases, with 9 bases lying between them. CDR3 length equals 14 residues. The CDR3 protein is CASSDTLGTDTQYF. In DNA form, the CDR3 reads TGTGCCAGCAGTGACACCCTCGGGACAGATACGCAGTATTTT.

The chain employs TRBV5-1 and TRBJ2-7; D tentatively fits TRBD1 or TRBD2 (5 bases each). Per the germline V gene, CDR1 is SGHRS and CDR2 is YFSETQ. Trimming took off 7 bases at V and 3 bases at J, with 26 bases between the two ends. The CDR3 length is 17 residues. CDR3 loop: CASSPEGLDNLGYEQYV. The CDR3 DNA reads TGCGCCAGCTCTCCCGAGGGGTTGGATAATTTGGGCTACGAGCAGTACGTC.

The V and J genes are TRBV5-6 and TRBJ2-1; 8 nucleotides line up with TRBD2. CDR1 is SGHDT, CDR2 YYEEEE, per germline. Unmatched junction bases numbered 12, after V lost 3 bases and J lost 7 bases. This CDR3 has 16 residues. CDR3 DNA: TGTGCCAGCAGCTGGGCTGTAGCGGGGAGGGAGAATGAGCAGTTCTTC. This encodes CASSWAVAGRENEQFF.

This chain's CDR3 is CASSITFEQYF. CDR3 DNA sequence: TGTGCCAGTAGTATAACGTTTGAGCAGTACTTC. The chain joins TRBV19 to TRBJ2-7; no clear D. Germline values: CDR1 LNHDA, CDR2 SQIVND (reference sequence). V was clipped by 2 bases and J by 7 bases, with 6 bases between them. The CDR3 extends over 11 amino acids.

V is TRBV28 and J is TRBJ1-1; possibly TRBD1 for D (5 bases). The V gene lost 5 bases and the J gene lost 3 bases, with 10 bases spanning the gap. This CDR3 comprises 13 residues. Germline lookup yields CDR1 MDHEN and CDR2 SYDVKM. The CDR3 region is CASSPTGYTEAFF. The CDR3 DNA reads TGTGCCAGCAGTCCAACAGGATACACTGAAGCTTTCTTT. Drawing the rest from reference TRBV28 and TRBJ1-1, the complete variable domain is DVKVTQSSRYLVKRTGEKVFLECVQDMDHENMFWYRQDPGLGLRLIYFSYDVKMKEKGDIPEGYSVSREKKERFSLILESASTNQTSMYLCASSPTGYTEAFFGQGTRLTVV.